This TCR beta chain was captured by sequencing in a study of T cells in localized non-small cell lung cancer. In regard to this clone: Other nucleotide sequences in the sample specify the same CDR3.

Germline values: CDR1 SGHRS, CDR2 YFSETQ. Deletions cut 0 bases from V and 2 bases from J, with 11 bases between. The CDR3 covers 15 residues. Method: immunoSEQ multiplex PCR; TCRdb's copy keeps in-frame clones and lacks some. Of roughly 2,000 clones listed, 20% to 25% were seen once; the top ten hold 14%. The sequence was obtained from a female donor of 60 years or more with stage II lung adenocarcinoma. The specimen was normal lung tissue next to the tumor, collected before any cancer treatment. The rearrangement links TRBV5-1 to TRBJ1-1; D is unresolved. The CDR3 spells CASSLDGRPNTEAFF. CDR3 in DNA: TGCGCCAGCAGCTTGGATGGCAGACCCAACACTGAAGCTTTCTTT.